This TCR beta chain was recovered during a study of blood T cell repertoires in COVID-19. This CDR3 spans 15 amino acids. V lost 6 bases, J lost 0 bases, and 12 bases lay in between. Germline-derived CDR1 and CDR2 are SQVTM and ANQGSEA. Sequencing used immunoSEQ multiplex PCR; TCRdb keeps in-frame clones, though not all of them. This sample yields about 40,000 clones, of which approximately 91% are seen a single time; roughly 0.39% belongs to the top ten. The chain is built from TRBV29-1 and TRBJ2-6, with no clear D. The sample taken for sequencing was peripheral blood. The sequence was collected from a human donor in a cohort sampled during active COVID-19. This CDR3 reads CSVLPGFSGANVLTF. The DNA for the CDR3 is TGCAGCGTCTTACCCGGGTTCTCTGGGGCCAACGTCCTGACTTTC.